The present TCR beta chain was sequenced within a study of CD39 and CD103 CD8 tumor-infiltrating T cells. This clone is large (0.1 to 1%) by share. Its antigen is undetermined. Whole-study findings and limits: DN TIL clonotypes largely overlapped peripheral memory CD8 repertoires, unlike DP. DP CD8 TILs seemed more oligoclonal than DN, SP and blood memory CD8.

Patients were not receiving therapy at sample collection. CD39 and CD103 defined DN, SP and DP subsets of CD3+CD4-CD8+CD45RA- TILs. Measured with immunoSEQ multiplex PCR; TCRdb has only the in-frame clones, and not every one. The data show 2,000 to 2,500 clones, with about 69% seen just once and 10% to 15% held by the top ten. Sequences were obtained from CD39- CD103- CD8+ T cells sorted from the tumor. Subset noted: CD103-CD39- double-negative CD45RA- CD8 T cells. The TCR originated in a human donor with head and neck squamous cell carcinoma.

CDR3 loop: CASSQETGLNTEAFF. CDR3 in DNA: TGCGCCAGCAGCCAAGAAACAGGATTAAACACTGAAGCTTTCTTT. V and J are TRBV4-1 and TRBJ1-1, with a tentative D call TRBD1 (5 bases). Germline-derived CDR1 and CDR2 are MGHRA and YSYEKL. The CDR3 is 15 residues long. The V end was cut by 0 bases, the J end by 2 bases, with 10 bases between.